This paragraph reports one T cell receptor (beta chain). The sample is drawn from a study of shared clonotypes between healthy human individuals. Sequencing used immunoSEQ multiplex PCR; TCRdb keeps in-frame clones, though not all of them. The sample consists of about 530,000 clones, about 79% of them appearing once. This CDR3 is 13 amino acids long. Trimming cost V 3 bases and J 5 bases; bases outside gene matches: 1. Per germline, CDR1 MNHEY and CDR2 SMNVEV (reference sequence). V usage is TRBV27 and J usage is TRBJ2-5, with 9 bases identical to TRBD2. Material: PBMCs. The TCR comes from a woman aged 40 to 50 in good health. Some clones in this sample may be carry-over from other donors' samples. Written as DNA, the CDR3 is TGTGCCAGCAGTTTGCGGGAGGGTGAGACCCAGTACTTC. This sequence encodes CASSLREGETQYF.